This TCR beta chain came from a study of cytomegalovirus exposure and HLA in healthy donors. The PCR ran on 60 Vbeta and 13 Jbeta primers. Profiled with immunoSEQ multiplex PCR; TCRdb holds only in-frame clones, not every one. The table shows more than 95,000 clones, with about 72% occurring only once. The sample comprised PBMCs. The origin of this receptor is a man between 50 and 59 years old in good health and CMV-seropositive.

CDR3 residues: CASSATSSGSAGEQYF. The CDR3 nucleotides are TGTGCCAGCAGCGCGACCTCTAGCGGGAGTGCGGGTGAGCAGTACTTC. The chain carries TRBV7-2 and TRBJ2-7, with 10 bases aligning to TRBD2. The V and J ends lost 5 bases and 7 bases, in that order; junction bases with no gene match: 14. Germline CDR1 is SGHTA and CDR2 is FQGNSA. This CDR3 is 16 amino acids long.